This TCR beta chain is from a study of Ad26.COV2.S vaccination and SARS-CoV-2 variants. Study overall: As a participant in COV1001, the donor was in the Ad26.COV2.S trial arm. Once or twice, 56 days apart, Ad26.COV2.S was delivered intramuscularly. Points from the study as a whole: Whether participants received vaccine or placebo, their non-spike TCR breadth was similar.

This CDR3 is 13 amino acids long. Trimming took off 4 bases at V and 8 bases at J, with 12 bases between the two ends. CDR1 and CDR2 (germline): MNHEY, SMNVEV (reference sequence). Regarding treatment: approximately 18 received Ad26.COV2.S at low or high dose, single or two shots; several received placebo; per-sample allocation not given. Collection of the samples took place on day 63 after the first injection of vaccine or placebo. Adults aged 18-55 years in Boston included the donor. Turning to this clone: The antigen remains unidentified.

TCRdb's table, derived via immunoSEQ multiplex PCR, lists solely in-frame clones and lacks some. The repertoire holds 400,000 to 450,000 clones, with 92% as singletons. This sequence joins TRBV27 and TRBJ2-4; perhaps TRBD1 as D (6 bases). The material sequenced was peripheral blood, taken in a trial of Ad26.COV2.S vaccine versus placebo. The receptor's source is a person between 18 and 60 years old who received the Ad26.COV2.S COVID-19 vaccine or a placebo. This CDR3 is CASSWGLKDIQYF. DNA of the CDR3: TGTGCCAGCAGTTGGGGGCTCAAGGACATTCAGTACTTC.